The 5 T cell receptor beta chains given below trace back to one sample, sequenced in a study of cytomegalovirus exposure and HLA in healthy donors. Use of 60 Vbeta and 13 Jbeta primers characterized the PCR. Here immunoSEQ multiplex PCR was the method, and the copy in TCRdb shows in-frame clones only, minus some. The data hold around 130,000 clones, with around 77% observed a single time. Material for sequencing was PBMCs. Receptor source: a woman aged 45-65 years in good health and CMV-seronegative.

The chain couples TRBV18 to TRBJ1-2, with a tentative D call TRBD1 (6 bases). Germline CDR1 reads KGHSH; CDR2 reads LQKENI. Trimming shortened V by 1 base and J by 4 bases, and 13 bases separated the two germline ends. The CDR3 contains 15 residues. The CDR3: CASSPRQEVRYGYTF. The CDR3 DNA reads as TGTGCCAGCTCACCACGACAGGAAGTTCGCTATGGCTACACCTTC.

The genes are TRBV23-1 and TRBJ2-7; TRBD2 is a possible D gene (5 bases). TRBV23-1 is marked as an open reading frame, function uncertain. The V and J ends lost 5 bases and 0 bases respectively, with 17 bases between them. This CDR3 is built from 16 residues. CDR3 bases: TGCGCCAGCAGTGCCCCGAGCGGCCCCAGCTCCTACGAGCAGTACGTC. Its translation is CASSAPSGPSSYEQYV.

CDR3: CASSWTPYEQYF. CDR3 DNA: TGTGCCAGCAGCTGGACTCCCTACGAGCAGTACTTC. This chain uses TRBV7-6 with TRBJ2-7, with a weak D call TRBD2 (5 bases). The CDR3 contains 12 residues. V was shortened by 4 bases and J by 2 bases, with 6 bases between the two germline ends. The V gene's germline CDR1 is SGHVS and CDR2 FNYEAQ.

This chain uses TRBV19 with TRBJ1-2; no definite D call. This CDR3 is 12 amino acids long. Trimming cost V 6 bases and J 1 base, with 6 bases left between them. CDR1 LNHDA and CDR2 SQIVND come from the germline V gene (reference sequence). The CDR3 sequence: CASRAINYGYTF. CDR3 sequence (DNA): TGTGCCAGTAGGGCCATTAACTATGGCTACACCTTC.

The DNA for the CDR3 is TGTGCCAGCAGCTTGTTTAGTCTCACTAGCGGGAGCACAGATACGCAGTATTTT. This codes for CASSLFSLTSGSTDTQYF. The V gene is TRBV7-3, the J gene TRBJ2-3, with TRBD2 matching 9 bases. Germline CDR1 is SGHTA and CDR2 is FQGTGA. The CDR3 is 18 amino acids. Trimming removed 3 bases from V and 0 bases from J; junction bases left unmatched: 10.